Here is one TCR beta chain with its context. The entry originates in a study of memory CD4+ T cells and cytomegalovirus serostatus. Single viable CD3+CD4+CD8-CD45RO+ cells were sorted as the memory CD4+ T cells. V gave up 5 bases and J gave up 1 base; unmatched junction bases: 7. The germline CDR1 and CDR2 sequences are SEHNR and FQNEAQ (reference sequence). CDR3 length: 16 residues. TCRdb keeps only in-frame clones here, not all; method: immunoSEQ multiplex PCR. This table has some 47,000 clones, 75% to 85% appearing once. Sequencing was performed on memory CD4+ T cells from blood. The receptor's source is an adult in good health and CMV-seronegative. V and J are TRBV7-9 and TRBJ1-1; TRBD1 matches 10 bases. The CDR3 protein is CASSPAGTGANTEAFF. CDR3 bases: TGTGCCAGCAGCCCCGCCGGGACAGGGGCGAACACTGAAGCTTTCTTT.